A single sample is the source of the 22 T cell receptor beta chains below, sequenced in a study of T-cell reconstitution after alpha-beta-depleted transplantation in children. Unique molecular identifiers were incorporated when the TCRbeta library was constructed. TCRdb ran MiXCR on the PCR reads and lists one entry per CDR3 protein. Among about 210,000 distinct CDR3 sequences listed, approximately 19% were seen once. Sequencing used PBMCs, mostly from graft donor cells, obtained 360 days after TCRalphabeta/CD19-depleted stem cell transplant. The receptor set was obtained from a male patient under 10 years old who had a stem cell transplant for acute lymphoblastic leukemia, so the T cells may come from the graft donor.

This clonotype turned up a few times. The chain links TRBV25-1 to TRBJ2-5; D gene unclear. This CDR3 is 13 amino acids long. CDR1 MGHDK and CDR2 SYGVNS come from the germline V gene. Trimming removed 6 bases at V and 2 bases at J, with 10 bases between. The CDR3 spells CASRSTPQETQYF. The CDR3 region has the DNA TGTGCCAGCAGGTCCACCCCTCAAGAGACCCAGTACTTC.

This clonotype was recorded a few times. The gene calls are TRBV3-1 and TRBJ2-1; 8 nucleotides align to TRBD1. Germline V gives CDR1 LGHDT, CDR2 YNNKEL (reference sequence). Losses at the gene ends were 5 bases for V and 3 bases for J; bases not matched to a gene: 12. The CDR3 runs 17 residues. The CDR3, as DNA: TGTGCCAGCAGCGTGGACCCCGGGACAGGAATCTACAATGAGCAGTTCTTC. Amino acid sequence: CASSVDPGTGIYNEQFF.

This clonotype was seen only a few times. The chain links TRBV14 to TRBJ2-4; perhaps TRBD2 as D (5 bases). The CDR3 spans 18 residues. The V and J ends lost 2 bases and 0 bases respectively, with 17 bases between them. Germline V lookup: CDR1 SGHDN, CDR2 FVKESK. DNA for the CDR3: TGTGCCAGCAGCCAATTGAATCGAGGGAGCGGAGCCAAAAACATTCAGTACTTC. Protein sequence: CASSQLNRGSGAKNIQYF.

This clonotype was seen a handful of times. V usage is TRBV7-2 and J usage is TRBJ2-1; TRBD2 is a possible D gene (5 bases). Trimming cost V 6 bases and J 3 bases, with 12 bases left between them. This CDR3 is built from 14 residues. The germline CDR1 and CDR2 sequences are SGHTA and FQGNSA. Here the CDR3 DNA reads TGTGCCAGCAGGACTAACGTTTTCTACAATGAGCAGTTCTTC. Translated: CASRTNVFYNEQFF. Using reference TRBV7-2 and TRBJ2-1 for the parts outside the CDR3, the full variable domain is GAGVSQSPSNKVTEKGKDVELRCDPISGHTALYWYRQSLGQGLEFLIYFQGNSAPDKSGLPSDRFSAERTGGSVSTLTIQRTQQEDSAVYLCASRTNVFYNEQFFGPGTRLTVL.

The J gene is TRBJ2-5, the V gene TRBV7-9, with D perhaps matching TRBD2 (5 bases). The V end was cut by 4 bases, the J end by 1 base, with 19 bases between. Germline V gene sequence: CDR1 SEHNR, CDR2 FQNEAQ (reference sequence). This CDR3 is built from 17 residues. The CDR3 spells CASSYTSTSGIQETQYF. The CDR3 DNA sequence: TGTGCCAGCAGCTACACATCGACCTCGGGGATCCAAGAGACCCAGTACTTC.

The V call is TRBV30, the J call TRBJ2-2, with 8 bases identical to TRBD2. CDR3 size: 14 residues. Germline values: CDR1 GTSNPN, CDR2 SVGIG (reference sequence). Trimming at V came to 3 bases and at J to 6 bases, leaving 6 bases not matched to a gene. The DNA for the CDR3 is TGTGCCTGGAGCTTGAATAGCGGGGCCGGGGAGCTGTTTTTT. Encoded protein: CAWSLNSGAGELFF.

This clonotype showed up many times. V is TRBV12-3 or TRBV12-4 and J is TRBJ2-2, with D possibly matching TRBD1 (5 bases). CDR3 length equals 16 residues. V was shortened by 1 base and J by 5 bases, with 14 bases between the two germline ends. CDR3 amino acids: CASSLVQGMGTGELFF. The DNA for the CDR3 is TGTGCCAGCAGTTTAGTCCAGGGAATGGGGACCGGGGAGCTGTTTTTT.

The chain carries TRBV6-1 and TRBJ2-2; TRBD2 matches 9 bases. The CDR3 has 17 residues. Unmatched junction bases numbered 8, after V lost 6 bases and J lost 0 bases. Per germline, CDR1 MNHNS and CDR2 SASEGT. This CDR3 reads CASSRAGGQPNTGELFF. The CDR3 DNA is TGTGCCAGCAGCCGAGCGGGGGGACAGCCGAACACCGGGGAGCTGTTTTTT.

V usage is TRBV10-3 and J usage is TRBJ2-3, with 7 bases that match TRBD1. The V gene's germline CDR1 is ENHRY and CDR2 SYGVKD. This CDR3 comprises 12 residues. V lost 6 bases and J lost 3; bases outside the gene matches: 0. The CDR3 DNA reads TGTGCCATCAGGGACAGGACAGATACGCAGTATTTT. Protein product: CAIRDRTDTQYF.

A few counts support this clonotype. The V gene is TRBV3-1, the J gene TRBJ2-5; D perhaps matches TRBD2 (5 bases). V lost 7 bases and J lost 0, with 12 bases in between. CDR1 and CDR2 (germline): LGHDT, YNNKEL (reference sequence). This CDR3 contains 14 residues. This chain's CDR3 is CASTADVYQETQYF. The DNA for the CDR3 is TGTGCCAGCACAGCGGACGTGTACCAAGAGACCCAGTACTTC.

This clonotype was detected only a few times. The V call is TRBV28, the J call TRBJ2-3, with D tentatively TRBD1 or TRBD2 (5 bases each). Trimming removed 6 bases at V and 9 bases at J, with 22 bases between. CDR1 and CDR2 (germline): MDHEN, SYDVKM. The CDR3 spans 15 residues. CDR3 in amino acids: CASSITSAGRATQYF. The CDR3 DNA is TGTGCCAGCAGCATAACGTCGGCAGGGCGGGCGACGCAGTATTTT.

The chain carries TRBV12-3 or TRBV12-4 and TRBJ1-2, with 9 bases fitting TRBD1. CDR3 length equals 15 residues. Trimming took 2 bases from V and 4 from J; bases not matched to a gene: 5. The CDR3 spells CASSLSTGGLYGYTF. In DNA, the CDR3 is TGTGCCAGCAGTTTAAGCACAGGGGGCCTCTATGGCTACACCTTC.

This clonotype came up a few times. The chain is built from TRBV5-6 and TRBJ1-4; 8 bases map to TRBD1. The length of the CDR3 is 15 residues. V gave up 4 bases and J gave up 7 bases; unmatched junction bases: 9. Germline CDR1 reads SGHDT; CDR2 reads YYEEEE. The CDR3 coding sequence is TGTGCCAGCAGCCTCATATCCAGGGGGCCTGAAAAACTGTTTTTT. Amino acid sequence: CASSLISRGPEKLFF.

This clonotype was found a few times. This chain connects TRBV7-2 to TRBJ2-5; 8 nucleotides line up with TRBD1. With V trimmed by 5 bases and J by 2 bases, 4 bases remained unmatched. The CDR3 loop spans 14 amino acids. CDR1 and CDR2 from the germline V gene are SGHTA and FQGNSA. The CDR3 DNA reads TGTGCCAGCAGCCTCTGGACAGGGCAAGAGACCCAGTACTTC. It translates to CASSLWTGQETQYF. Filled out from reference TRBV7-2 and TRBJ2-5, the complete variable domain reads GAGVSQSPSNKVTEKGKDVELRCDPISGHTALYWYRQSLGQGLEFLIYFQGNSAPDKSGLPSDRFSAERTGGSVSTLTIQRTQQEDSAVYLCASSLWTGQETQYFGPGTRLLVL.

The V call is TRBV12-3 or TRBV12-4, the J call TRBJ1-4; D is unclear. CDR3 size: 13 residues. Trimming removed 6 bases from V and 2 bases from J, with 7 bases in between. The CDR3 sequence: CASSPRTNEKLFF. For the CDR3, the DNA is TGTGCCAGCAGCCCCCGTACTAATGAAAAACTGTTTTTT.

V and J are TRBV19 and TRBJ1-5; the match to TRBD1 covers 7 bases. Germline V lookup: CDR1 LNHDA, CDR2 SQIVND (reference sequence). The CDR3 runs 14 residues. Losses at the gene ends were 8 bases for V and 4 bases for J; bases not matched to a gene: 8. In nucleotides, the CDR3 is TGTGCCAGTGCCGGGGGACAGCTAAATCAGCCCCAGCATTTT. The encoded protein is CASAGGQLNQPQHF. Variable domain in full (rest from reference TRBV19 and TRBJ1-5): DGGITQSPKYLFRKEGQNVTLSCEQNLNHDAMYWYRQDPGQGLRLIYYSQIVNDFQKGDIAEGYSVSREKKESFPLTVTSAQKNPTAFYLCASAGGQLNQPQHFGDGTRLSIL.

The CDR3 sequence: CASTAPRTGAGETQYF. The CDR3 coding sequence is TGTGCCAGCACCGCCCCCCGAACAGGGGCGGGGGAGACCCAGTACTTC. The V and J genes are TRBV6-1 and TRBJ2-5, with D perhaps matching TRBD1 (7 bases). The CDR3 is 16 amino acids. CDR1 is MNHNS, CDR2 SASEGT, per germline. V dropped 7 bases and J dropped 5 bases, with 23 bases sitting between them.

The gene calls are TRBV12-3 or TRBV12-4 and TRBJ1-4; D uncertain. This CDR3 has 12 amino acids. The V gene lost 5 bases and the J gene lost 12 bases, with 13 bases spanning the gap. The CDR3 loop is CASSPQFEELFF. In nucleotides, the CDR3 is TGTGCCAGCAGTCCCCAGTTTGAGGAACTGTTTTTT.

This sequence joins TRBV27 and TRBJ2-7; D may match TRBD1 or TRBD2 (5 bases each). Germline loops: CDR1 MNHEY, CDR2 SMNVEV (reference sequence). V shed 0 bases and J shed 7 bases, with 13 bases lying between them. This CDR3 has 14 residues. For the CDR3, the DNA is TGTGCCAGCAGTTTATCTCCGGGGACGGGGGAGCAGTACTTC. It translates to CASSLSPGTGEQYF.

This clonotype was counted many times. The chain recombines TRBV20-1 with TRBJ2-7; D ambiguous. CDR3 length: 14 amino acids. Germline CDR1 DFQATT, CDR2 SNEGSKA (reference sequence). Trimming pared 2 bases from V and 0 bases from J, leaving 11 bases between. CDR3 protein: CSARKGPSSYEQYF. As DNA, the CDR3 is TGCAGTGCTAGAAAAGGTCCCAGCTCCTACGAGCAGTACTTC.

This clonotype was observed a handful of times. CDR3 sequence: CASTRGPQQRDEQFF. The CDR3 bases are TGCGCCAGCACCCGAGGACCCCAACAACGCGATGAGCAGTTCTTC. The chain uses TRBV5-1 and TRBJ2-1, with D unresolved. From germline, CDR1 is SGHRS and CDR2 YFSETQ. The CDR3 totals 15 residues. The ends were cut back, 6 bases at V and 8 bases at J, with 21 bases in the middle.

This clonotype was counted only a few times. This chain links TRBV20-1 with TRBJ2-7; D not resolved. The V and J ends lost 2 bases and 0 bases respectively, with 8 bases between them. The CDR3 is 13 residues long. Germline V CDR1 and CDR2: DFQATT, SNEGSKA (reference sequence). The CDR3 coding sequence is TGCAGTGCTAGATTGTCGAACTCCTACGAGCAGTACTTC. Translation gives CSARLSNSYEQYF.